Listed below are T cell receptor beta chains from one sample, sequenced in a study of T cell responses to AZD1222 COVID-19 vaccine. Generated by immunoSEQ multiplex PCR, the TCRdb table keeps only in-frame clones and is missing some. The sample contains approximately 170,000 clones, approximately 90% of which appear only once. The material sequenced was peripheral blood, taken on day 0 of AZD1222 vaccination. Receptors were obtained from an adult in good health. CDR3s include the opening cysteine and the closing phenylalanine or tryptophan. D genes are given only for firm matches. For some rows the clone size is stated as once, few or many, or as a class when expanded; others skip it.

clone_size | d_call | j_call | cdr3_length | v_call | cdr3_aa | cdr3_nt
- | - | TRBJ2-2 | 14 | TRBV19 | CASSIVENTGELFF | TGTGCCAGTAGTATAGTGGAGAACACCGGGGAGCTGTTTTTT
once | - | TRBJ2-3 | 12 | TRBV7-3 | CASGSSTDTQYF | TGTGCCAGCGGGTCTAGCACAGATACGCAGTATTTT
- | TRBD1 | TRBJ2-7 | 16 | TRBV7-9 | CASSSGRGRGTYEQYF | TGTGCCAGCAGCTCCGGCAGGGGGCGCGGTACCTACGAGCAGTACTTC
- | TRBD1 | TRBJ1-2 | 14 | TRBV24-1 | CATSDPDRVDGYTF | TGTGCCACCAGTGACCCCGACAGGGTCGATGGCTACACCTTC
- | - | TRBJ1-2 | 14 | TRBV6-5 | CASSWTGANYGYTF | TGTGCCAGCAGTTGGACGGGGGCAAACTATGGCTACACCTTC
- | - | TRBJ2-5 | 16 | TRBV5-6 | CASSLGQGRPQETQYF | TGTGCCAGCAGCTTGGGGCAGGGAAGACCTCAAGAGACCCAGTACTTC
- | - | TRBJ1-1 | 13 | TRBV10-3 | CAISDGLDGGTSF | TGTGCCATCAGTGATGGCTTGGACGGGGGCACGTCTTTT
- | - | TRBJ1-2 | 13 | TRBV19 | CASRTQPNYGYTF | TGTGCCAGTAGGACACAGCCTAACTATGGCTACACCTTC
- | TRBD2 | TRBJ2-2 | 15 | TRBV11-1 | CAIGRTSGPIGELFF | TGTGCCATCGGACGGACTAGCGGGCCTATCGGGGAGCTGTTTTTT
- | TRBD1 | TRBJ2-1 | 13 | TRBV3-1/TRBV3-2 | CASSQAEGAVEFF | TGTGCCAGCAGCCAAGCTGAGGGGGCAGTGGAGTTCTTC
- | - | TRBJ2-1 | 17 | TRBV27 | CASSLYSRQGGYNEQFF | TGTGCCAGCAGTTTATACAGTCGTCAGGGGGGTTACAATGAGCAGTTCTTC
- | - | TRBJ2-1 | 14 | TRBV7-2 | CASSPIPGQNEQFF | TGTGCCAGCAGCCCAATCCCAGGGCAAAATGAGCAGTTCTTC
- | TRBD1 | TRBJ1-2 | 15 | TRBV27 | CARLFTGQGNYGYTF | TGTGCCCGATTATTTACCGGACAGGGAAACTATGGCTACACCTTC
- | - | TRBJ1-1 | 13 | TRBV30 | CAWSKLGDTEAFF | TGTGCCTGGAGTAAGTTGGGGGACACTGAAGCTTTCTTT
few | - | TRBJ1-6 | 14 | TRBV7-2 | CASSSRGDNSPLHF | TGTGCCAGCAGCTCCAGGGGCGATAATTCACCCCTCCACTTT
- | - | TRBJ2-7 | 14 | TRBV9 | CASSVQGGADEQYF | TGTGCCAGCAGCGTTCAAGGGGGAGCAGACGAGCAGTACTTC
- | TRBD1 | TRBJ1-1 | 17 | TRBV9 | CASSADARDRGLTEAFF | TGTGCCAGCAGCGCCGACGCCCGGGACAGGGGGCTAACTGAAGCTTTCTTT
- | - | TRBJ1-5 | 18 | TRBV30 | CAWSQMAGGALANQPQHF | TGTGCCTGGAGTCAGATGGCAGGCGGGGCCCTGGCCAATCAGCCCCAGCATTTT
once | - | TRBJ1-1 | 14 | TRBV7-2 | CAGSLGRELHKGFF | TGTGCCGGCAGCTTAGGACGAGAGTTGCATAAGGGTTTCTTT
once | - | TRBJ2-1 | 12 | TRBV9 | CASSVGGGEQFF | TGTGCCAGCAGCGTAGGTGGTGGTGAGCAGTTCTTC
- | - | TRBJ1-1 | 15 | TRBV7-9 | CASSLAEGKDTEAFF | TGTGCCAGCAGCTTAGCGGAGGGGAAGGACACTGAAGCTTTCTTT
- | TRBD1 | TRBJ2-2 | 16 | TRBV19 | CASYPSTGGDTGELFF | TGTGCCAGTTACCCCTCTACAGGGGGCGACACCGGGGAGCTGTTTTTT
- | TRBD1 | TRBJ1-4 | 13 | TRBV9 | CASSAGTGEKLFF | TGTGCCAGCAGCGCCGGGACAGGCGAAAAACTGTTTTTT
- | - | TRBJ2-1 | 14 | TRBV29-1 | CSALGIAVYNEQFF | TGCAGCGCCCTCGGGATTGCGGTCTACAATGAGCAGTTCTTC
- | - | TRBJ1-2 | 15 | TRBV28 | CASSFITVANYGYTF | TGTGCCAGCAGTTTTATAACGGTAGCTAACTATGGCTACACCTTC